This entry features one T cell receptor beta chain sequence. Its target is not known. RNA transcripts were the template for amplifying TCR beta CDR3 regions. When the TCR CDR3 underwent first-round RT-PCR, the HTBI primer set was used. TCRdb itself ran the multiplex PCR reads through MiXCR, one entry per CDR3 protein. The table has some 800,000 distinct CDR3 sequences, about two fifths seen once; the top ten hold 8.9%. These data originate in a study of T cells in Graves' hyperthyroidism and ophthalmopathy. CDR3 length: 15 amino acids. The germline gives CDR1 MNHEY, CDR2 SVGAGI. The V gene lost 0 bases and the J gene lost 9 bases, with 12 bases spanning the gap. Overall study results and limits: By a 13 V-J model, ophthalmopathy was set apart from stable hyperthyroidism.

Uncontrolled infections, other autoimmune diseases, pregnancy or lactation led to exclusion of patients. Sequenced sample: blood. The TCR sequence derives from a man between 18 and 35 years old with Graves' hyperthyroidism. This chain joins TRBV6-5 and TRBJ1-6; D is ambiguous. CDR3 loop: CASSYSAGGGSPLHF. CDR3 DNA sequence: TGTGCCAGCAGTTACTCGGCAGGTGGCGGTTCACCCCTCCACTTT.